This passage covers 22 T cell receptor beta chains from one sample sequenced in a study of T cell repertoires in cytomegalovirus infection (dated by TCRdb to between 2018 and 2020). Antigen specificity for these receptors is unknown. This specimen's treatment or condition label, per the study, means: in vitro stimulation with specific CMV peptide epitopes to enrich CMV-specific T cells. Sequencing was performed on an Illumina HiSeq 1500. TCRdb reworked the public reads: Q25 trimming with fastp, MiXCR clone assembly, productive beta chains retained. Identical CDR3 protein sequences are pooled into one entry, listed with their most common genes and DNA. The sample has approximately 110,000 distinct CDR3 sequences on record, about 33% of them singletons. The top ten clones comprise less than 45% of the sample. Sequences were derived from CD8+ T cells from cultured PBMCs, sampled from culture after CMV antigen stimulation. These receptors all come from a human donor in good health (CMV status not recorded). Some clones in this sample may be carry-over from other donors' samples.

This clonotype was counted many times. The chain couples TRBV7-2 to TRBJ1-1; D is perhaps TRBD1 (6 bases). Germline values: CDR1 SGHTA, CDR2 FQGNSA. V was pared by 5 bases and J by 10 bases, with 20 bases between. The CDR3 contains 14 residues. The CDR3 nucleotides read TGTGCCAGCAGCACCCCTGGGGGCTTTTGGGGAGCTTTCTTT. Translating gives CASSTPGGFWGAFF.

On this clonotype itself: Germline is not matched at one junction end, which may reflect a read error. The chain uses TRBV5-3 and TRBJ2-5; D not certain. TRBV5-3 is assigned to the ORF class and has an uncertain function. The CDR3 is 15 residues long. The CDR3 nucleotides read TGTGCCAGCAGCTTGGCGGTTGGGCCCCAAGAGACCCAGTACTTC. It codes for CASSLAVGPQETQYF.

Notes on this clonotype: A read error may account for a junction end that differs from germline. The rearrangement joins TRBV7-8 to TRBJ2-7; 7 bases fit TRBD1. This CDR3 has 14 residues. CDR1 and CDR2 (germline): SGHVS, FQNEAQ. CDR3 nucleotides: TGTTCCAGCAGCTCGGGACAGCCGAACACCGAAGCTTACTTT. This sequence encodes CSSSSGQPNTEAYF.

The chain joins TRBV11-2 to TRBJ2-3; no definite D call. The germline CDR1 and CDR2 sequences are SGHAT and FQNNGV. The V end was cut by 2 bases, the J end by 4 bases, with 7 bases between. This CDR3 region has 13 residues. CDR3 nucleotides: TGTGCCAGCAGCTTATTAGTCGCAGATACGCAGTATTTT. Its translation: CASSLLVADTQYF.

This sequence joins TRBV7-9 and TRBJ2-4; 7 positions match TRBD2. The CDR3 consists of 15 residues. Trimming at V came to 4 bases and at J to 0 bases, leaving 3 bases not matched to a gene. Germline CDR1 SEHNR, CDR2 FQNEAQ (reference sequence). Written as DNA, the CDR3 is TGTGCCAGCAGCTCCGGGGGGATAGCCAAAAACATTCAGTACTTC. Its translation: CASSSGGIAKNIQYF.

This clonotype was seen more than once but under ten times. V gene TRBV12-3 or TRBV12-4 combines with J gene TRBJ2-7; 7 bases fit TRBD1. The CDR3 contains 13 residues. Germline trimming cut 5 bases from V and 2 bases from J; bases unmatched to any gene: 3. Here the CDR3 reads CASSPTGTYEQYF. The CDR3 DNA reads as TGTGCCAGCAGTCCGACAGGGACCTACGAGCAGTACTTC.

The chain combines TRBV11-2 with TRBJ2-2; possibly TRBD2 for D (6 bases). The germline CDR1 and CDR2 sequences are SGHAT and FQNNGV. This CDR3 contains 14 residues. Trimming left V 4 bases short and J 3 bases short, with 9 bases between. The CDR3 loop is CASSSGDYTGELFF. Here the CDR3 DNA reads TGTGCCAGCAGCTCGGGAGACTACACCGGGGAGCTGTTTTTT.

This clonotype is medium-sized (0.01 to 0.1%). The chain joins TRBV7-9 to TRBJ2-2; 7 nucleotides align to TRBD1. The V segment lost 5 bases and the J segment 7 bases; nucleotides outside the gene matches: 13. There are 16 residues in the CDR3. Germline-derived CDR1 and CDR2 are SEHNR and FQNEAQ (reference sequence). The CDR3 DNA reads TGTGCCAGCAGCCGGCCGGGACAGCGAAGGATCGGGGAGCTGTTTTTT. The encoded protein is CASSRPGQRRIGELFF.

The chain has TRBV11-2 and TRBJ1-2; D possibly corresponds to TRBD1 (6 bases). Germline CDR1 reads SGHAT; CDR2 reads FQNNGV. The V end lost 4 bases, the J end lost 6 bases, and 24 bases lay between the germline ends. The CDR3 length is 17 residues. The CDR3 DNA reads TGTGCCAGCAGCTCGATCAGGGGAATCGGGACATTGCATGGCTACACCTTC. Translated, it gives CASSSIRGIGTLHGYTF.

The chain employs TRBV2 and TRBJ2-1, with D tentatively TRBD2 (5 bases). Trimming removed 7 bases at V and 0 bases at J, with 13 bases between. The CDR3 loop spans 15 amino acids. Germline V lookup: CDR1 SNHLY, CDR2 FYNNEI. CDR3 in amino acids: CASNVRGISYNEQFF. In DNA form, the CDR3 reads TGTGCCAGCAATGTTCGGGGAATCTCCTACAATGAGCAGTTCTTC.

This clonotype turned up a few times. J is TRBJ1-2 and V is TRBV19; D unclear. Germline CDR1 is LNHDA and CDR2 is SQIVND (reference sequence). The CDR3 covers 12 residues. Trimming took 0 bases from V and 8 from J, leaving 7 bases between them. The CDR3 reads CASSIDGYGYTF. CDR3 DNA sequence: TGTGCCAGTAGTATAGATGGGTACGGCTACACCTTC. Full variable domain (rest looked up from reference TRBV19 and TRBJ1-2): DGGITQSPKYLFRKEGQNVTLSCEQNLNHDAMYWYRQDPGQGLRLIYYSQIVNDFQKGDIAEGYSVSREKKESFPLTVTSAQKNPTAFYLCASSIDGYGYTFGSGTRLTVV.

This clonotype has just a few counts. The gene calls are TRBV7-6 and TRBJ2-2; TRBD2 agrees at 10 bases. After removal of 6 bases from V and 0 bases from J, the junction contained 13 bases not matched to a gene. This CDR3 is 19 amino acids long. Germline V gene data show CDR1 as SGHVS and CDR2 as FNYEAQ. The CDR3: CASSEFWASGGTNTGELFF. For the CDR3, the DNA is TGTGCCAGCAGTGAGTTCTGGGCTAGCGGGGGCACGAACACCGGGGAGCTGTTTTTT.

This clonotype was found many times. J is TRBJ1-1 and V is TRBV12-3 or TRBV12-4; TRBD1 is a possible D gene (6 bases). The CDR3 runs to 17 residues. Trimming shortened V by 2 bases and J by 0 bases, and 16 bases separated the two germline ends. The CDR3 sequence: CASSLFQGGWMNTEAFF. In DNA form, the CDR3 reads TGTGCCAGCAGTTTATTCCAAGGGGGTTGGATGAACACTGAAGCTTTCTTT.

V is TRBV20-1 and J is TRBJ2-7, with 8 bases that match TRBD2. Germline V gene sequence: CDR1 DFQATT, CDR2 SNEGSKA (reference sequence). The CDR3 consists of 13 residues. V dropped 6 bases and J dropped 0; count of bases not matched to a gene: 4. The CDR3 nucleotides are TGCAGTGCCCGGGAGGGGTCCTCCTACGAGCAGTACTTC. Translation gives CSAREGSSYEQYF.

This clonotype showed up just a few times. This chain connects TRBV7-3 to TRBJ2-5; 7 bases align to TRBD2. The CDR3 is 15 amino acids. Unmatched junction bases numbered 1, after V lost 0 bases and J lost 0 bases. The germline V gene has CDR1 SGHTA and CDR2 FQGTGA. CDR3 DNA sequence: TGTGCCAGCAGCTTAACGGGGGGGTACCAAGAGACCCAGTACTTC. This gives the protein CASSLTGGYQETQYF.

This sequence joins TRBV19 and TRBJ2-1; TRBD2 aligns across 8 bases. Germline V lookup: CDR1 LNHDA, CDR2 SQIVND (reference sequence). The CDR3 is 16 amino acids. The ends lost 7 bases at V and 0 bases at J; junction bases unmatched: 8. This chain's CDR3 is CASNLGLAGSYNEQFF. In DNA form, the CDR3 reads TGTGCCAGTAACCTTGGGCTAGCGGGCTCCTACAATGAGCAGTTCTTC.

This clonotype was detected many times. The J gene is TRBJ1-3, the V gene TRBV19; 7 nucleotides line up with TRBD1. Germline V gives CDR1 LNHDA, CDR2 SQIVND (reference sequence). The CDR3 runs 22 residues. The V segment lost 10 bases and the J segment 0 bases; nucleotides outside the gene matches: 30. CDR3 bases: TGTGCCAATCCGACAGGGATCGTCGGCAGCGGATACAATCGGAACTCTGGAAACACCATATATTTT. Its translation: CANPTGIVGSGYNRNSGNTIYF.

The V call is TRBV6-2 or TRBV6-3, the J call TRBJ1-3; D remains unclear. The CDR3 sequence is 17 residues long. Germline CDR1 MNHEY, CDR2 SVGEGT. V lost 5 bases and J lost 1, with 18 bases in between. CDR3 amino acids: CASSTLPPLRSGNTIYF. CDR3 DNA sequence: TGTGCCAGCAGTACCTTACCGCCTCTGAGATCTGGAAACACCATATATTTT.

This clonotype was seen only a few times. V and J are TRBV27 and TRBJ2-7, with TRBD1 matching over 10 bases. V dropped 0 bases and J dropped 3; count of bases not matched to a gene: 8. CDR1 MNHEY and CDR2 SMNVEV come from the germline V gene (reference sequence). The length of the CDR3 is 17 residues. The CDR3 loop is CASSLSGLDRGVYEQYF. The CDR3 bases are TGTGCCAGCAGTTTATCAGGATTGGACAGGGGGGTCTACGAGCAGTACTTC.

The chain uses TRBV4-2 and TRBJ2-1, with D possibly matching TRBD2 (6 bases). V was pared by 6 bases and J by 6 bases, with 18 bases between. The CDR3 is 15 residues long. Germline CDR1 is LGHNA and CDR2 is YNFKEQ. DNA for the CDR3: TGTGCCAGCAGTCTCGGACTGGGGGGAGGCAATGAGCAGTTCTTC. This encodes CASSLGLGGGNEQFF.

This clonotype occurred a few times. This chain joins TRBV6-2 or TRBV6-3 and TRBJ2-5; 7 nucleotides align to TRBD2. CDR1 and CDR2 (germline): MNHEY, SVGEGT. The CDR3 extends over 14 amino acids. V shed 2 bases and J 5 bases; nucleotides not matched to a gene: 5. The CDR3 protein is CASSYAQAGETQYF. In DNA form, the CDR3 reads TGTGCCAGCAGTTACGCGCAAGCGGGGGAGACCCAGTACTTC.

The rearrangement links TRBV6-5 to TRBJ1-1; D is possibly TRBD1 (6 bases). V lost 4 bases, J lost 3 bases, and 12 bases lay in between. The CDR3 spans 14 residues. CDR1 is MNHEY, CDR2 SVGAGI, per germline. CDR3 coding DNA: TGTGCCAGCAGTTTACAGGGTATCGACACTGAAGCTTTCTTT. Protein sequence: CASSLQGIDTEAFF.